The following is a T cell receptor beta chain sequence with its context. Its antigen is unidentified. The data belong to a study of response to subunit inactivated influenza vaccine. Study-wide results and limits: Only a handful of new T cells, the authors suggested, are recruited with each seasonal influenza vaccination.

TCRdb passed the RT-PCR reads through MiXCR, listing each CDR3 protein once. Of some 850,000 distinct CDR3 sequences in the sample, around a sixth were seen once. The source of this sequence is a man between 45 and 60 years old who received an inactivated influenza vaccine. The sample here was PBMCs from blood, taken 4 to 6 days after vaccination.

The CDR3 region has the DNA TGTGCCAGCAGTCGACAGGCTCAAGAGACCCAGTACTTC. Translating it yields CASSRQAQETQYF. The chain is built from TRBV12-3 or TRBV12-4 and TRBJ2-5; D might be TRBD1 (6 bases). The CDR3 is 13 residues long. Trimming took off 5 bases at V and 2 bases at J, with 9 bases between the two ends.